Below, 11 T cell receptor beta chains from the same sample are listed, as sequenced in a study of blood T cell repertoires in COVID-19. Measured with immunoSEQ multiplex PCR; TCRdb has only the in-frame clones, and not every one. Of approximately 98,000 clones in the sample, roughly 82% were seen once. The source material was peripheral blood. The source is a man aged 80 or over with acute or convalescent COVID-19.

This chain uses TRBV28 with TRBJ2-7, with D perhaps matching TRBD1 (6 bases). This CDR3 has 12 amino acids. Germline CDR1 MDHEN, CDR2 SYDVKM. V lost 7 bases and J 6 bases, leaving 13 bases between the germline ends. The CDR3 loop is CASTDRLFEQYF. In DNA, the CDR3 is TGTGCCAGCACCGACAGGTTATTCGAGCAGTACTTC.

The chain is built from TRBV7-2 and TRBJ1-3; D is ambiguous. Per the germline V gene, CDR1 is SGHTA and CDR2 is FQGNSA. The CDR3 totals 15 residues. V was trimmed by 1 base and J by 4 bases, leaving 11 bases between them. CDR3 sequence: CASSLGPGTGNTIYF. The CDR3 bases are TGTGCCAGCAGCTTAGGGCCGGGAACGGGAAACACCATATATTTT.

This chain links TRBV19 with TRBJ2-7, with 9 bases matching TRBD1. The CDR3 extends over 14 amino acids. Germline assignment: CDR1 LNHDA and CDR2 SQIVND (reference sequence). V lost 3 bases and J lost 2; bases outside the gene matches: 2. The CDR3 loop reads CASSIGTGTYEQYF. In DNA form, the CDR3 reads TGTGCCAGTAGTATTGGGACAGGGACCTACGAGCAGTACTTC.

The gene calls are TRBV7-2 and TRBJ1-5; the match to TRBD1 covers 7 bases. Germline V gene sequence: CDR1 SGHTA, CDR2 FQGNSA. The CDR3 loop spans 17 amino acids. The trim removed 4 bases at V and 6 bases at J, leaving 15 bases unmatched. Written as DNA, the CDR3 is TGTGCCAGCAGCTCCGGAAAGGGGGCGCCGGGCACTCAGCCCCAGCATTTT. Encoded protein: CASSSGKGAPGTQPQHF. Variable domain in full (rest from reference TRBV7-2 and TRBJ1-5): GAGVSQSPSNKVTEKGKDVELRCDPISGHTALYWYRQSLGQGLEFLIYFQGNSAPDKSGLPSDRFSAERTGGSVSTLTIQRTQQEDSAVYLCASSSGKGAPGTQPQHFGDGTRLSIL.

The genes are TRBV19 and TRBJ2-7, with D perhaps matching TRBD1 (6 bases). V lost 7 bases and J 0 bases, leaving 10 bases between the germline ends. CDR1 LNHDA and CDR2 SQIVND come from the germline V gene (reference sequence). The CDR3 spans 13 residues. In nucleotides, the CDR3 is TGTGCCAGTAAGGACAGAACCTCCTACGAGCAGTACTTC. As protein: CASKDRTSYEQYF.

CDR3 sequence reads: CASSLVGEGKNIQYF. CDR3 nucleotide sequence: TGTGCCAGCAGCTTGGTGGGCGAGGGTAAAAACATTCAGTACTTC. The J gene is TRBJ2-4, the V gene TRBV5-4; TRBD2 is a possible D gene (5 bases). Trimming cost V 0 bases and J 4 bases, with 11 bases left between them. Germline V gene data show CDR1 as SGHNT and CDR2 as YYREEE (reference sequence). The CDR3 is made up of 15 amino acids.

This chain uses TRBV5-5 with TRBJ2-1; 13 bases fit TRBD2. Germline assignment: CDR1 SGHKS and CDR2 YYEKEE (reference sequence). Trimming removed 3 bases from V and 8 bases from J; junction bases left unmatched: 14. The CDR3 length is 18 residues. The CDR3 is CASSSITSGRAQFHEQFF. The DNA of the CDR3 is TGTGCCAGCAGCTCCATAACTAGCGGGAGGGCCCAATTCCATGAGCAGTTCTTC.

The chain uses TRBV18 and TRBJ1-5, with 9 bases aligning to TRBD1. V gave up 4 bases and J gave up 5 bases; unmatched junction bases: 3. This CDR3 is built from 14 residues. Germline CDR1 and CDR2: KGHSH and LQKENI. The CDR3 protein is CASSLRDRDQPQHF. The CDR3 bases are TGTGCCAGCTCACTCCGGGACAGGGATCAGCCCCAGCATTTT.

This clone has only one observation. This rearrangement joins TRBV7-2 to TRBJ1-5; 8 bases agree with TRBD1. Trimming took 4 bases from V and 6 from J; bases not matched to a gene: 2. This CDR3 has 13 amino acids. Germline V gives CDR1 SGHTA, CDR2 FQGNSA. The CDR3 DNA reads TGTGCCAGCAGCTCCCAGGGGGCTCAGCCCCAGCATTTT. It codes for CASSSQGAQPQHF. Based on the CDR3 plus reference TRBV7-2 and TRBJ1-5, the full variable domain is GAGVSQSPSNKVTEKGKDVELRCDPISGHTALYWYRQSLGQGLEFLIYFQGNSAPDKSGLPSDRFSAERTGGSVSTLTIQRTQQEDSAVYLCASSSQGAQPQHFGDGTRLSIL.

The chain uses TRBV6-2 or TRBV6-3 and TRBJ1-5; no clear D gene. The V gene's germline CDR1 is MNHEY and CDR2 SVGEGT. The V end was cut by 6 bases, the J end by 3 bases, with 15 bases between. This CDR3 region has 15 residues. The chain's CDR3 is CASSSPGRDNQPQHF. CDR3 in DNA: TGTGCCAGCAGCTCCCCGGGGAGGGACAATCAGCCCCAGCATTTT.

The chain couples TRBV11-2 to TRBJ1-4; D remains unclear. This CDR3 spans 14 amino acids. CDR1 and CDR2 (germline): SGHAT, FQNNGV. The V and J ends lost 1 base and 4 bases respectively, with 7 bases between them. The CDR3 region has the DNA TGTGCCAGCAGCTTAGGGGCCCATAATGAAAAACTGTTTTTT. Translation: CASSLGAHNEKLFF.